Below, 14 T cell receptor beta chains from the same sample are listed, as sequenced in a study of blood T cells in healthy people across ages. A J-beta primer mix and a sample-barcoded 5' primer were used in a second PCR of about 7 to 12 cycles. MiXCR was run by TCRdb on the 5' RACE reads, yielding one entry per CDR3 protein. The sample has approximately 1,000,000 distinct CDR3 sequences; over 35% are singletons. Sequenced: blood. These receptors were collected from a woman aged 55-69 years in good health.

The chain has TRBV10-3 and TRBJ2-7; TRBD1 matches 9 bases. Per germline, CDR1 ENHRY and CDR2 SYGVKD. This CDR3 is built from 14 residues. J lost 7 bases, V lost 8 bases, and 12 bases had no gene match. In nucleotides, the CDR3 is TGTGCCATCGGTGGATCAGGGACAGGGCGGGAGCAGTACTTC. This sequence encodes CAIGGSGTGREQYF.

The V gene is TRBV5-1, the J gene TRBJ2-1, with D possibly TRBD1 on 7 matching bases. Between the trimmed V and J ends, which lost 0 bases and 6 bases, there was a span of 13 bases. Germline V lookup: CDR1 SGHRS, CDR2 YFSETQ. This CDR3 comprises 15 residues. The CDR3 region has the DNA TGCGCCAGCAGCTTGGCGGGGCAGGGGGGCAATGAGCAGTTCTTC. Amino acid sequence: CASSLAGQGGNEQFF.

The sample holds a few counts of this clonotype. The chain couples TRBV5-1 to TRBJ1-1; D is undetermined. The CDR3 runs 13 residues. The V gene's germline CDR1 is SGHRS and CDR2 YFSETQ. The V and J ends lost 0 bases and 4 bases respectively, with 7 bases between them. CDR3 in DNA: TGCGCCAGCAGCTTGGAGGAGGGCACTGAAGCTTTCTTT. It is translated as CASSLEEGTEAFF.

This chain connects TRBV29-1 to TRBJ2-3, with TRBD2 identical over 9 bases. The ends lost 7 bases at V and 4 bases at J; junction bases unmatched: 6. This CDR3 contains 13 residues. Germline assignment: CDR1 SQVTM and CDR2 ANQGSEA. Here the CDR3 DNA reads TGCAGCGCTAAAGCGGGAGGATCAGATACGCAGTATTTT. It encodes CSAKAGGSDTQYF.

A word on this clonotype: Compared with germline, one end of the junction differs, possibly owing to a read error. CDR3 DNA sequence: TGTGCCAGCAGTTTAGCTAGCGGGAGCTCCTGCGAGCAGTACTTC. Translated, it gives CASSLASGSSCEQYF. The chain combines TRBV12-3 or TRBV12-4 with TRBJ2-7, with TRBD2 identical over 9 bases. The CDR3 is made up of 15 amino acids.

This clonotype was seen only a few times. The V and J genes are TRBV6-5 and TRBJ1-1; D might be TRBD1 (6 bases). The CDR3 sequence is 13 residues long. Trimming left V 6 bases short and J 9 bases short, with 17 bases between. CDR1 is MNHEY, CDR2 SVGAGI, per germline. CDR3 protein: CASRPTGFSQAFF. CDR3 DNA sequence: TGTGCCAGCAGACCTACAGGGTTTTCACAAGCTTTCTTT.

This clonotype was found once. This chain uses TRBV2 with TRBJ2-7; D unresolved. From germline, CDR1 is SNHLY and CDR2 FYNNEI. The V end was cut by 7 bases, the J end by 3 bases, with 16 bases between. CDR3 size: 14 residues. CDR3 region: CASTDGRSSYEQYF. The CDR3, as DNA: TGTGCCAGCACCGATGGCAGGAGTAGCTACGAGCAGTACTTC. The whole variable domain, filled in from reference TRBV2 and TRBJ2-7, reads EPEVTQTPSHQVTQMGQEVILRCVPISNHLYFYWYRQILGQKVEFLVSFYNNEISEKSEIFDDQFSVERPDGSNFTLKIRSTKLEDSAMYFCASTDGRSSYEQYFGPGTRLTVT.

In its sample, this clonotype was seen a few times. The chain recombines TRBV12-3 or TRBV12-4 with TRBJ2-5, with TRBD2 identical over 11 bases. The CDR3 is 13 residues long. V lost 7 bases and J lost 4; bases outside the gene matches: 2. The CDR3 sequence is CASKLAGVETQYF. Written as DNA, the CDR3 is TGTGCCAGCAAACTAGCGGGAGTAGAGACCCAGTACTTC.

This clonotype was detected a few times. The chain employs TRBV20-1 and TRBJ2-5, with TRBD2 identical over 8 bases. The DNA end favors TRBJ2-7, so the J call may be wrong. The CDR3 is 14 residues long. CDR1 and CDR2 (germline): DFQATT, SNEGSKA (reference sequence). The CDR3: CSARDRGGHNEQYF. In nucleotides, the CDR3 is TGCAGTGCTAGAGATCGGGGGGGGCATAACGAGCAGTACTTC.

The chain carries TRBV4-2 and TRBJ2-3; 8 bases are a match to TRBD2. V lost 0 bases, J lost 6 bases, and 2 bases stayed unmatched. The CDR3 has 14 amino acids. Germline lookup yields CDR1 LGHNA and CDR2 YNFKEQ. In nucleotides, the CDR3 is TGTGCCAGCAGCCAAGAACTAGCGGTGGATACGCAGTATTTT. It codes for CASSQELAVDTQYF.

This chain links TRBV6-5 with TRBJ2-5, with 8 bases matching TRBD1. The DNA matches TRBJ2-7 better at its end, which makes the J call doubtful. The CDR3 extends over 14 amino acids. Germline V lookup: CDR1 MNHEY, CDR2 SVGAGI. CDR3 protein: CASRGLRGLLEQYF. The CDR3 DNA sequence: TGTGCCAGCAGGGGCCTCAGGGGGCTTCTCGAGCAGTACTTC.

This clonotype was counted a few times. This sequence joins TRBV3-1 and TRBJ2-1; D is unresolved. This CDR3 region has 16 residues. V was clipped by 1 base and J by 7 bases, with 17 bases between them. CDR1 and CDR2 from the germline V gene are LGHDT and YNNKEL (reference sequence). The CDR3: CASSQVKSITWNEQFF. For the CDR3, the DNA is TGTGCCAGCAGCCAAGTTAAGTCTATCACTTGGAATGAGCAGTTCTTC.

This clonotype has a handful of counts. The CDR3 spells CSVGVQGVSAGVKFF. CDR3 DNA sequence: TGCAGCGTTGGGGTACAGGGGGTTAGCGCAGGAGTCAAGTTCTTC. This rearrangement joins TRBV29-1 to TRBJ2-1; 8 bases are shared with TRBD1. This CDR3 region has 15 residues. Losses at the gene ends were 4 bases for V and 14 bases for J; bases not matched to a gene: 19. Looked up from germline, CDR1 is SQVTM and CDR2 is ANQGSEA.

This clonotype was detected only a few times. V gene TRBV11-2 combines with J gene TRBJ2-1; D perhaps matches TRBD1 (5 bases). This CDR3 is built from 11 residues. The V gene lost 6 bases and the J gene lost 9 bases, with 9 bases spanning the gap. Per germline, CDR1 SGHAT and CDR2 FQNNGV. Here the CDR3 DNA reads TGTGCCAGCAGATCAGGGTTTGAGCAGTTCTTC. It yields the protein CASRSGFEQFF.